This T cell receptor (beta chain) was identified in a study of blood T cell repertoires in COVID-19. TCRdb's copy holds only in-frame clones and misses some; the assay was immunoSEQ multiplex PCR. In the table there are under 150,000 clones, around 87% of which are singletons. The CDR3 is 14 amino acids. V lost 4 bases and J 0 bases, leaving 9 bases between the germline ends. Germline CDR1 LNHDA, CDR2 SQIVND (reference sequence). The receptor was isolated from a man in his fifties or sixties with acute or convalescent COVID-19. Sequenced: peripheral blood. This chain links TRBV19 with TRBJ1-1; TRBD1 is a possible D gene (6 bases). CDR3 nucleotide sequence: TGTGCCAGTAGTAAGACAGGTATGAACACTGAAGCTTTCTTT. It specifies CASSKTGMNTEAFF.